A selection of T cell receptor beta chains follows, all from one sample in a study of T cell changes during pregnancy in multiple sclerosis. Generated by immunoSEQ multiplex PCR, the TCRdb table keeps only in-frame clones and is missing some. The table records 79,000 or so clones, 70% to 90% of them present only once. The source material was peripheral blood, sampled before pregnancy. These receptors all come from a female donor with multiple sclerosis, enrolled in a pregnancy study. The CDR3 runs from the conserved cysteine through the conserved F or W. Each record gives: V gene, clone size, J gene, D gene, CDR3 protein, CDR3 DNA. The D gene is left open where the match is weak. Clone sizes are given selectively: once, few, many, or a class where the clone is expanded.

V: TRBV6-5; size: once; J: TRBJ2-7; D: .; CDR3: CASSYSNLPGEQYF; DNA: TGTGCCAGCAGTTACTCAAACCTTCCGGGAGAGCAGTACTTC
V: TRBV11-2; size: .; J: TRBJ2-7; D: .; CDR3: CASSFPSVTSYEQYF; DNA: TGTGCCAGCAGCTTCCCTAGCGTTACGTCCTACGAGCAGTACTTC
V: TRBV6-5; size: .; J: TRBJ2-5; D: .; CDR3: CASSYSRGKETQYF; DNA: TGTGCCAGCAGTTACTCGCGAGGGAAAGAGACCCAGTACTTC
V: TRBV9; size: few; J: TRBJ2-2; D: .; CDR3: CASKEYNTGELFF; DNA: TGTGCCAGCAAGGAGTATAACACCGGGGAGCTGTTTTTT
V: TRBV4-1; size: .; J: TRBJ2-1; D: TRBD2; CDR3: CASSQDLSGGSYNEQFF; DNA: TGCGCCAGCAGCCAAGATTTAAGCGGGGGTTCCTACAATGAGCAGTTCTTC
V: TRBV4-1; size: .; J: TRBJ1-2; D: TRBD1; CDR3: CASSQDWGGQGGYTF; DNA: TGCGCCAGCAGCCAAGACTGGGGCGGACAGGGAGGCTACACCTTC
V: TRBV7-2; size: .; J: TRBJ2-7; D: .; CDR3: CASSSYREGHEQYF; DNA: TGTGCCAGCAGCTCCTACAGGGAAGGGCACGAGCAGTACTTC
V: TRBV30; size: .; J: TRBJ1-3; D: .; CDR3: CAWNPPGLIGNTIYF; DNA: TGTGCCTGGAACCCCCCAGGGTTAATAGGAAACACCATATATTTT
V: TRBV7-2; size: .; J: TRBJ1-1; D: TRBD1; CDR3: CASSLLTGGWTEAFF; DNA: TGTGCCAGCAGCTTACTGACAGGGGGCTGGACTGAAGCTTTCTTT
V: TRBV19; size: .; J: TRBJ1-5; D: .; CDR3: CASSIEQGLNQPQHF; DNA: TGTGCCAGTAGTATAGAACAGGGCCTCAATCAGCCCCAGCATTTT
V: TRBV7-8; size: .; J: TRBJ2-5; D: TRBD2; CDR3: CASSLARRLAGGRETQYF; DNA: TGTGCCAGCAGCTTAGCGAGGAGACTAGCGGGAGGGAGGGAGACCCAGTACTTC
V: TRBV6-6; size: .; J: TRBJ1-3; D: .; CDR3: CASSSHLGSGGNTIYF; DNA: TGTGCCAGCAGTTCCCACCTCGGCTCGGGGGGAAACACCATATATTTT
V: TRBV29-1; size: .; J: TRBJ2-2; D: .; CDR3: CSVPVRGTGELFF; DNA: TGCAGCGTTCCAGTCCGGGGGACCGGGGAGCTGTTTTTT
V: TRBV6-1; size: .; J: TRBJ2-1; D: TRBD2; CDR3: CASLGLAGLEQFF; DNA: TGTGCCAGCTTGGGACTAGCGGGGTTAGAGCAGTTCTTC
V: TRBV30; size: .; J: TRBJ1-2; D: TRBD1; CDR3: CACSRDRPYGYTF; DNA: TGTGCCTGCTCCCGGGACAGGCCCTATGGCTACACCTTC
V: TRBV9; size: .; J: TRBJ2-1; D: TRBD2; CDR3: CASSVQPASGSYEQFF; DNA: TGTGCCAGCAGCGTACAGCCGGCTAGCGGGAGCTATGAGCAGTTCTTC
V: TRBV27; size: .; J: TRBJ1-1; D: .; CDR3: CASSTGTEAFF; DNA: TGTGCCAGCTCAACGGGGACTGAAGCTTTCTTT
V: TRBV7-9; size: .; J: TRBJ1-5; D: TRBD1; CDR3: CASSLDTGTAISNQPQHF; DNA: TGTGCCAGCAGCTTAGATACCGGGACAGCGATTAGCAATCAGCCCCAGCATTTT
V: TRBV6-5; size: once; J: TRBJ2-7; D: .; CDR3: CASSDSARLNYEQYF; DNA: TGTGCCAGCAGCGACTCCGCCCGCCTTAACTACGAGCAGTACTTC
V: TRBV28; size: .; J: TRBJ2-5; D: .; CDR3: CASSFGETQYF; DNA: TGTGCCAGCAGTTTCGGGGAGACCCAGTACTTC
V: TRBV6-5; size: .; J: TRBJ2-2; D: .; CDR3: CASTDPGPGELFF; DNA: TGTGCCAGCACCGACCCAGGGCCCGGGGAGCTGTTTTTT
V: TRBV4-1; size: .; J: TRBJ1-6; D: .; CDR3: CASSQEAVGEVQNSPLHF; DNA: TGCGCCAGCAGCCAAGAGGCGGTCGGCGAAGTTCAGAATTCACCCCTCCACTTT
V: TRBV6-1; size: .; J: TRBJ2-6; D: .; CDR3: CATQGDAANVLTF; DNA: TGTGCCACCCAAGGGGATGCGGCCAACGTCCTGACTTTC
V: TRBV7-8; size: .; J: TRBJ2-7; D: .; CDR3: CASSLGFESSYEQYF; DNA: TGTGCCAGCAGCCTAGGATTTGAGAGCTCCTACGAGCAGTACTTC
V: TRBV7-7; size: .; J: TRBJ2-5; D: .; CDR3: CASSPTPNRVPPYF; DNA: TGTGCCAGCAGCCCGACTCCTAACCGGGTCCCCCCGTACTTC
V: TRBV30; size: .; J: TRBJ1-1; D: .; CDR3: CAWSTITNTEAFF; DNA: TGTGCCTGGAGTACTATTACGAACACTGAAGCTTTCTTT
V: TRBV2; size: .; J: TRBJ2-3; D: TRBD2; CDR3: CASRVSGGTTDTQYF; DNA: TGTGCCAGCAGGGTTAGCGGGGGGACCACAGATACGCAGTATTTT
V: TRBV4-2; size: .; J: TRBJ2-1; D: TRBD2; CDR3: CASSQVLPSGGLSSYNEQFF; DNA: TGTGCCAGCAGCCAAGTACTCCCTAGCGGGGGGCTTAGCTCCTACAATGAGCAGTTCTTC
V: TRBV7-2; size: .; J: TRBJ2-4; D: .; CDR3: CASSLVATSGNIQYF; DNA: TGTGCCAGCAGCTTAGTGGCGACCTCCGGGAACATTCAGTACTTC
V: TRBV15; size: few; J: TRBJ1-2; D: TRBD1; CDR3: CATSRDRALGTGVFNYGYTF; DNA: TGTGCCACCAGCAGAGATCGGGCTCTGGGGACAGGGGTTTTTAACTATGGCTACACCTTC
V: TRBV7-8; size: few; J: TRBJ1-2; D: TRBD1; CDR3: CASSLPWTGYGYTF; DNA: TGTGCCAGCAGCTTGCCGTGGACAGGATATGGCTACACCTTC
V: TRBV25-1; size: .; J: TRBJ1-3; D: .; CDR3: CASGLGSSGNTIYF; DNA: TGTGCCAGCGGATTGGGGAGCTCTGGAAACACCATATATTTT
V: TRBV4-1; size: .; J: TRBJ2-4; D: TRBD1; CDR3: CASSQVDRELNIQYF; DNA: TGCGCCAGCAGCCAAGTGGACAGGGAACTCAACATTCAGTACTTC
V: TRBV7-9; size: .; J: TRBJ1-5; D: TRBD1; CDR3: CASSRTGGGQPQHF; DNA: TGTGCCAGCAGCCGAACAGGGGGCGGTCAGCCCCAGCATTTT
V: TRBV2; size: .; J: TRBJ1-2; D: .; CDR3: CASKTGANYGYTF; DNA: TGTGCCAGCAAGACAGGAGCTAACTATGGCTACACCTTC
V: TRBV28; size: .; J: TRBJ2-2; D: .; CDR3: CASSFVGAGELFF; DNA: TGTGCCAGCAGTTTCGTAGGAGCCGGGGAGCTGTTTTTT
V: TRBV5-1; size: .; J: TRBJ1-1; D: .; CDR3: CASAPGGGGTEAFF; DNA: TGCGCCAGCGCACCTGGAGGGGGGGGCACTGAAGCTTTCTTT
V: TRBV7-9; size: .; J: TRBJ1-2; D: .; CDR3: CASRTGLYGYTF; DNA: TGTGCCAGCAGGACAGGATTATATGGCTACACCTTC
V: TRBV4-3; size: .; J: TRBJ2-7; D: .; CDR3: CASSQDPLVGQQGEQYF; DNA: TGCGCCAGCAGCCAAGATCCGTTAGTCGGACAGCAGGGCGAGCAGTACTTC
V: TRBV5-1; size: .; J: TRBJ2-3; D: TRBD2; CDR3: CASSLASGSPDTQYF; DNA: TGCGCCAGCAGCTTGGCTAGCGGGAGCCCAGATACGCAGTATTTT
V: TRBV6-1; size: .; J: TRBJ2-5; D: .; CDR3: CASSPGQTKETQYF; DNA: TGTGCCAGCAGCCCCGGACAGACCAAAGAGACCCAGTACTTC
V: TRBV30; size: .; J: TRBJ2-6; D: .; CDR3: CAWSVGLYSGANVLTF; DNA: TGTGCCTGGAGTGTGGGGCTATACTCTGGGGCCAACGTCCTGACTTTC
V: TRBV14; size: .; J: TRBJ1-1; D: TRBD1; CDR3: CASSQDWGQGLTGFKIPEAFF; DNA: TGTGCCAGCAGCCAAGATTGGGGACAGGGGCTGACGGGGTTCAAGATCCCTGAAGCTTTCTTT
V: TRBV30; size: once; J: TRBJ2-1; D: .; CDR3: CAWVRGRVPYNEQFF; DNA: TGTGCCTGGGTCCGCGGTCGTGTTCCCTACAATGAGCAGTTCTTC
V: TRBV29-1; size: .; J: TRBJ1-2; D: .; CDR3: CSVLGGAGYGYTF; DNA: TGCAGCGTATTAGGGGGGGCGGGCTATGGCTACACCTTC
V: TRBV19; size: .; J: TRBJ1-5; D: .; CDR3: CASSIVGASWGNQPQHF; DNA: TGTGCCAGTAGTATAGTGGGGGCATCCTGGGGCAATCAGCCCCAGCATTTT
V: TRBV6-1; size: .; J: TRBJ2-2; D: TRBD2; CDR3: CASSVGLAGGLPTGELFF; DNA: TGTGCCAGCAGTGTTGGACTAGCGGGGGGCCTCCCCACCGGGGAGCTGTTTTTT
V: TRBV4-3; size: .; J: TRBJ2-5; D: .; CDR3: CASSQAPLRTQYF; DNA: TGCGCCAGCAGCCAAGCCCCTTTGAGGACCCAGTACTTC
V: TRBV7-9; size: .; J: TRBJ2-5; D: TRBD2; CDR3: CANQASGQETQYF; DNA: TGTGCTAACCAGGCTAGCGGCCAAGAGACCCAGTACTTC
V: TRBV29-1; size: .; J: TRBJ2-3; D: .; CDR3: CSVLRGWATDTQYF; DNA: TGCAGCGTCCTCAGGGGCTGGGCAACAGATACGCAGTATTTT
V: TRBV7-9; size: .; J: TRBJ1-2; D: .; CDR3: CASTFPNSSYGYTF; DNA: TGTGCCAGCACGTTCCCCAACTCTTCCTATGGCTACACCTTC